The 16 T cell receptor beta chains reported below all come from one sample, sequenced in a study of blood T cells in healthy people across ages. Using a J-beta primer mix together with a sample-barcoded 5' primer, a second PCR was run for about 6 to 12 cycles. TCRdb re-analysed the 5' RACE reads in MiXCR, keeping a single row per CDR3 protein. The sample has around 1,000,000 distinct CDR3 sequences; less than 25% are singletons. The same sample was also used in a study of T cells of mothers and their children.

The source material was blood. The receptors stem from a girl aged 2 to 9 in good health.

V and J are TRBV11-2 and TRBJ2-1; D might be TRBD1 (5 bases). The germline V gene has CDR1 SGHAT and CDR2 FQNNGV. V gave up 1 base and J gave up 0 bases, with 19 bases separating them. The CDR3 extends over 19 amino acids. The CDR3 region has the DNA TGTGCCAGCAGCTTAGTCGGCAGGATAGGGGCCAGCTCCTACAATGAGCAGTTCTTC. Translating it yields CASSLVGRIGASSYNEQFF.

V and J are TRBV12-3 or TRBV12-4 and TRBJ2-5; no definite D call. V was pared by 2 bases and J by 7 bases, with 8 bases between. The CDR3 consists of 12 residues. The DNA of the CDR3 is TGTGCCAGCAGTTTAACATCAGTGACCCAGTACTTC. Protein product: CASSLTSVTQYF.

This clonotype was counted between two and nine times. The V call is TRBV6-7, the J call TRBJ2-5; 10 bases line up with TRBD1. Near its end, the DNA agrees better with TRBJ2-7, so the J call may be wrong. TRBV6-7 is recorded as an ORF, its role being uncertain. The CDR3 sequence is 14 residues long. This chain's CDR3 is CASSWGQGKNEQYF. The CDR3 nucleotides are TGTGCCAGCAGTTGGGGACAGGGGAAAAACGAGCAGTACTTC.

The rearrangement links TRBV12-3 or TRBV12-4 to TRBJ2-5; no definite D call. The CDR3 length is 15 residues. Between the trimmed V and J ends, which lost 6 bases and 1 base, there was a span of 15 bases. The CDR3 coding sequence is TGTGCCAGCAGCCCCTCACCCGGTCCCCAAGAGACCCAGTACTTC. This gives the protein CASSPSPGPQETQYF.

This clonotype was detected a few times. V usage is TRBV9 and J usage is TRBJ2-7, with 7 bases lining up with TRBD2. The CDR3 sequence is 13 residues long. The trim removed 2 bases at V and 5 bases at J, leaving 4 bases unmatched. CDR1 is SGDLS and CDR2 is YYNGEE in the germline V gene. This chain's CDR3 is CASSVGGVNEQYF. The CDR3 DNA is TGTGCCAGCAGCGTGGGAGGGGTCAACGAGCAGTACTTC.

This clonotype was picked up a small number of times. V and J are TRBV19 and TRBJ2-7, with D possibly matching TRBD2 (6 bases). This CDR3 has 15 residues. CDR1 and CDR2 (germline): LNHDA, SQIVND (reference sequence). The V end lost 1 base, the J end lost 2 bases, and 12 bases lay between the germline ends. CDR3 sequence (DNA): TGTGCCAGTAGTATAGGGGACGGACTAACCTACGAGCAGTACTTC. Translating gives CASSIGDGLTYEQYF.

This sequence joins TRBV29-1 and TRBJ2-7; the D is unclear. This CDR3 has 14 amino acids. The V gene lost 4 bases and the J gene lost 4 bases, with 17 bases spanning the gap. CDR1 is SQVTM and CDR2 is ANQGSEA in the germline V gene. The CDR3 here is CSVGIGHPRYEQYF. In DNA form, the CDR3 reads TGCAGCGTTGGCATAGGGCACCCTAGGTACGAGCAGTACTTC.

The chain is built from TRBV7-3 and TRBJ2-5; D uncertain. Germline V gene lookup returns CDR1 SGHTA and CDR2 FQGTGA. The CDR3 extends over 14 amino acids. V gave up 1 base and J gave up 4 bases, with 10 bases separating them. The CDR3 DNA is TGTGCCAGCAGCTTAAACGCAGGCGGAGAGACCCAGTACTTC. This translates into CASSLNAGGETQYF.

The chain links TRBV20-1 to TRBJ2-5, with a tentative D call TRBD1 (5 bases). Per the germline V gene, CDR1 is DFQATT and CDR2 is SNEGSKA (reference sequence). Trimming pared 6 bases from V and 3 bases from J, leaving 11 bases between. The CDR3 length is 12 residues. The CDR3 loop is CSAQGFEETQYF. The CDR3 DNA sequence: TGCAGTGCGCAGGGCTTCGAAGAGACCCAGTACTTC.

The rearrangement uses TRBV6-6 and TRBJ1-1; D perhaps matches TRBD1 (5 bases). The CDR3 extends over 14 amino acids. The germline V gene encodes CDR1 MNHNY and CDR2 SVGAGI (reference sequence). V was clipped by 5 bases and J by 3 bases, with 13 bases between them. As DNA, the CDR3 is TGTGCCAGCAGTCCCCTGCTAGGGGACACTGAAGCTTTCTTT. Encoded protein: CASSPLLGDTEAFF.

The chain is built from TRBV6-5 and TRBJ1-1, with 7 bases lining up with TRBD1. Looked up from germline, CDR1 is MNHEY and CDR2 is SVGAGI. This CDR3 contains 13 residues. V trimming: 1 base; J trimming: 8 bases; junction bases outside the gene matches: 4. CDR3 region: CASSYYGTDEAFF. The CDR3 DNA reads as TGTGCCAGCAGTTACTATGGGACAGACGAAGCTTTCTTT.

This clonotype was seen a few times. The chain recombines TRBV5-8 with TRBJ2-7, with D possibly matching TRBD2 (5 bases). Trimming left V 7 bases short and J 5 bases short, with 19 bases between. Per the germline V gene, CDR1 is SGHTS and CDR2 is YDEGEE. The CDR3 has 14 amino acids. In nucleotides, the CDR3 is TGTGCCAGCGCCCCTATGCGAGGGAGTCACGAGCAGTACTTC. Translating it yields CASAPMRGSHEQYF. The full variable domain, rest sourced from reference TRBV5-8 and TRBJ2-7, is EAGVTQSPTHLIKTRGQQATLRCSPISGHTSVYWYQQALGLGLQFLLWYDEGEERNRGNFPPRFSGRQFPNYSSELNVNALELEDSALYLCASAPMRGSHEQYFGPGTRLTVT.

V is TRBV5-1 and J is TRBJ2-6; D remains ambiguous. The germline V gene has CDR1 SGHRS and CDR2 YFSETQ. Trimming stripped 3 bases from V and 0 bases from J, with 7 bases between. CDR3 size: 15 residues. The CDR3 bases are TGCGCCAGCAGCTCCTATGCCTCTGGGGCCAACGTCCTGACTTTC. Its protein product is CASSSYASGANVLTF.

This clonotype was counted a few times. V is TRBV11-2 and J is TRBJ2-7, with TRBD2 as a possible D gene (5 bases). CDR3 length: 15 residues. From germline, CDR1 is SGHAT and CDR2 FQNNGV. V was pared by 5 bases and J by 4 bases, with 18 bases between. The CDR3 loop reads CASSPAAVMAYEQYF. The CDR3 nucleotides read TGTGCCAGCAGCCCCGCAGCGGTTATGGCTTACGAGCAGTACTTC.

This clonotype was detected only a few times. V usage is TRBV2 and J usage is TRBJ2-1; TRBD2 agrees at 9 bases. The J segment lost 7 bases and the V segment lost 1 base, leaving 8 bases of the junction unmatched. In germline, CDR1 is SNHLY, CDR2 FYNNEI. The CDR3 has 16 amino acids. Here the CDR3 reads CASSEVLAGFGNEQFF. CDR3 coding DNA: TGTGCCAGCAGTGAAGTCCTAGCGGGGTTTGGGAATGAGCAGTTCTTC.

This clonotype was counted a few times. CDR3 in amino acids: CASSPRFAWADTQYF. The CDR3 nucleotides are TGTGCCAGCAGTCCAAGGTTCGCGTGGGCAGATACGCAGTATTTT. The rearrangement links TRBV28 to TRBJ2-3; D is unresolved. CDR3 length: 15 amino acids. Germline V lookup: CDR1 MDHEN, CDR2 SYDVKM. V was clipped by 5 bases and J by 4 bases, with 16 bases between them.